The 6 T cell receptor beta chains in this list originate from one sample, sequenced in a study of blood T cells in healthy people across ages (dated by TCRdb to about 2015). The library was built by means of 5' RACE. Sequencer: Illumina HiSeq 2500. The second PCR ran for roughly 7 to 11 cycles and used a J-beta primer mix along with a sample-barcoded 5' primer. In-frame beta chains were kept once TCRdb had trimmed the public reads at Q25 with fastp and called clones with MiXCR. Duplicate CDR3 protein sequences are folded into a single record with the most common DNA and genes. The table for this sample lists some 1,000,000 distinct CDR3 sequences; under 30% of them were counted only once. The biggest ten clones account for around 0.75% of the sample. This sample was shared with a second study, whose subject was T cells of mothers and their children.

The sample consisted of blood. These receptors were taken from a girl aged 2 to 9 in good health.

The V and J genes are TRBV7-2 and TRBJ2-1; the D gene is possibly TRBD1 (6 bases). V was clipped by 2 bases and J by 8 bases, with 13 bases between them. CDR1 is SGHTA, CDR2 FQGNSA, per germline. There are 14 residues in the CDR3. CDR3 in DNA: TGTGCCAGCAGCTTATGGACAGACATCGATGAGCAGTTCTTC. Residues: CASSLWTDIDEQFF.

This clonotype was seen a few times. The chain employs TRBV6-6 and TRBJ1-5, with D maybe TRBD1 (5 bases). The CDR3 consists of 14 residues. Germline lookup yields CDR1 MNHNY and CDR2 SVGAGI (reference sequence). Trimming shortened V by 7 bases and J by 5 bases, and 15 bases separated the two germline ends. CDR3 in DNA: TGTGCCAGCATCCACGGCCAGGGCCATCAGCCCCAGCATTTT. Protein sequence: CASIHGQGHQPQHF.

The chain links TRBV24-1 to TRBJ1-4; tentatively, D is TRBD1 (6 bases). Between the trimmed V and J ends, which lost 4 bases and 7 bases, there was a span of 12 bases. This CDR3 region has 14 residues. Germline-derived CDR1 and CDR2 are KGHDR and SFDVKD. The chain's CDR3 is CATSEGALGEKLFF. CDR3 coding DNA: TGTGCCACCAGTGAGGGGGCGCTTGGTGAAAAACTGTTTTTT.

This clonotype has just a few counts. V is TRBV12-3 or TRBV12-4 and J is TRBJ1-4; D gene unclear. The CDR3 spans 13 residues. The V and J ends lost 5 bases and 0 bases respectively, with 4 bases between them. The CDR3 region is CASSQPTNEKLFF. In DNA form, the CDR3 reads TGTGCCAGCAGTCAGCCAACTAATGAAAAACTGTTTTTT.

The genes are TRBV3-1 and TRBJ2-1, with 8 positions matching TRBD1. This CDR3 region has 14 residues. The germline gives CDR1 LGHDT, CDR2 YNNKEL (reference sequence). After removal of 4 bases from V and 7 bases from J, the junction contained 6 bases not matched to a gene. The DNA of the CDR3 is TGTGCCAGCAGCCTGTGGACAGGGAATAATGAGCAGTTCTTC. Its translation is CASSLWTGNNEQFF.

This rearrangement joins TRBV2 to TRBJ2-1; D not certain. V was pared by 7 bases and J by 12 bases, with 13 bases between. This CDR3 contains 11 residues. The germline CDR1 and CDR2 sequences are SNHLY and FYNNEI. The chain's CDR3 is CASKSWWGQFF. The CDR3, as DNA: TGTGCCAGCAAATCCTGGTGGGGGCAGTTCTTC.